This T cell receptor beta chain derives from a study of Ad26.COV2.S vaccination and SARS-CoV-2 variants. Study overall: By the intramuscular route, Ad26.COV2.S was given once, or twice 56 days apart.

The study's findings and limits: Breadth of non-spike TCRs did not differ between vaccinees and placebo recipients. There was a possibility that the TCR breadth and depth analyses underestimated total T cell responses.

Clones were read by immunoSEQ multiplex PCR, and TCRdb kept only the in-frame ones, dropping some. The data hold 450,000 to 550,000 clones, with roughly nine tenths observed a single time. Treatment in this sample: some 19 received Ad26.COV2.S at low or high dose, single or two shots; a few received placebo; per-sample allocation not given. All samples were drawn on day 63, counting from the first vaccine or placebo injection. Vaccination used an Ad26 vector expressing Wuhan-strain SARS-CoV-2 spike. About this clone itself: Its antigen is as yet unknown.

The CDR3 consists of 16 residues. Germline loops: CDR1 LGHDT, CDR2 YNNKEL (reference sequence). Trimming took off 4 bases at V and 8 bases at J, with 21 bases between the two ends. V and J are TRBV3-1 (or the pseudogene TRBV3-2) and TRBJ2-1; no firm D call. The receptor comes from a person aged 18-65 years who received the Ad26.COV2.S COVID-19 vaccine or a placebo. Sequences were derived from peripheral blood, sampled in a trial of Ad26.COV2.S vaccine versus placebo. CDR3 DNA sequence: TGTGCCAGCAGCCGGTTCCCAGGTCGAGGTGGGTATGAGCAGTTCTTC. Translating it yields CASSRFPGRGGYEQFF.